This TCR beta chain comes out of a study of blood T cells in healthy people across ages. Study summary: Every two T cells gave about one barcoded beta molecule via template switching.

CDR3 length: 12 residues. V lost 8 bases and J 0 bases, leaving 5 bases between the germline ends. Germline V CDR1 and CDR2: SNHLY, FYNNEI. On this clonotype itself: Antigen unknown.

Study findings and constraints: Naive T cell percentage showed a strong correlation with TCR beta diversity. As age increased, TCR beta diversity per million T cells fell in a roughly linear fashion.

A second PCR, run for about 7 to 11 cycles, used a sample-barcoded 5' primer plus a J-beta primer mix. Any given sample supplied a minimum of 2.5 million CDR3-containing paired-end reads. TCRdb reprocessed the 5' RACE reads via MiXCR and lists one record per CDR3 protein. The top ten clones hold around 18% of a sample with some 710,000 distinct CDR3 sequences, about half of them seen once. The TCR sequence derives from an elderly man in good health. The chain joins TRBV2 to TRBJ1-5, with unresolved D. Sequencing used blood. The CDR3 reads CASQDSNQPQHF. Written as DNA, the CDR3 is TGTGCCAGCCAAGATAGCAATCAGCCCCAGCATTTT.